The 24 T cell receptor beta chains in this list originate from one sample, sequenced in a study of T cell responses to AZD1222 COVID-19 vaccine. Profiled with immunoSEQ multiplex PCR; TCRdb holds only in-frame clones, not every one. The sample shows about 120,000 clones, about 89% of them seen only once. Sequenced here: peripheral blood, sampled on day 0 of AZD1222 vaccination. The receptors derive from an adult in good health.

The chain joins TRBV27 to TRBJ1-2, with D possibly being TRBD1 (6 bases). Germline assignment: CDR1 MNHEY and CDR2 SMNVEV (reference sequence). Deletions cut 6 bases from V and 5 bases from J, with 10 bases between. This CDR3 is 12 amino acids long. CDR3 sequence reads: CASSRGGYGYTF. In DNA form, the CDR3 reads TGTGCCAGCAGCAGGGGCGGGTATGGCTACACCTTC.

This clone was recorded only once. CDR3 amino acids: CASSYRAGDTQYF. CDR3 sequence (DNA): TGTGCCAGCAGTTACCGGGCGGGGGATACGCAGTATTTT. V is TRBV6-5 and J is TRBJ2-3, with a possible D match to TRBD2 (6 bases). The V gene lost 2 bases and the J gene lost 6 bases, with 9 bases spanning the gap. The CDR3 is made up of 13 amino acids. The V gene's germline CDR1 is MNHEY and CDR2 SVGAGI.

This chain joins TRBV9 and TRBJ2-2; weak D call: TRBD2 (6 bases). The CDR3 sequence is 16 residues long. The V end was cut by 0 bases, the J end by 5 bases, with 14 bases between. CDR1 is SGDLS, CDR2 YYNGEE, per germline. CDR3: CASSVDIGSRTGELFF. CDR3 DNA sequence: TGTGCCAGCAGCGTAGATATCGGGAGCAGGACCGGGGAGCTGTTTTTT.

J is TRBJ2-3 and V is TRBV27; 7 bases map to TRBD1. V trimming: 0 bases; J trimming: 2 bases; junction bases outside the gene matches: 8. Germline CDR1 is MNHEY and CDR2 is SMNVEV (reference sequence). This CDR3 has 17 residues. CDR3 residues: CASSLSQWTGLTDTQYF. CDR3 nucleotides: TGTGCCAGCAGTTTATCCCAATGGACAGGCCTCACAGATACGCAGTATTTT.

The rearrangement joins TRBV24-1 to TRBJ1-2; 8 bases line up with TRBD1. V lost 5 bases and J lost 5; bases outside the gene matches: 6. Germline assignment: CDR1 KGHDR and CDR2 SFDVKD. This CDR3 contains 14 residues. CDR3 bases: TGTGCCACCAGTGGCCGGGACAGGCCTTATGGCTACACCTTC. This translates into CATSGRDRPYGYTF.

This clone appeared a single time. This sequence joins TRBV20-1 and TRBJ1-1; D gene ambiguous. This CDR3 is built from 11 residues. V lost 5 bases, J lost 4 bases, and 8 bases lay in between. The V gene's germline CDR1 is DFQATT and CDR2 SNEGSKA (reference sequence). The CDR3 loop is CSAWVGTEAFF. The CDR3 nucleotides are TGCAGTGCTTGGGTTGGCACTGAAGCTTTCTTT.

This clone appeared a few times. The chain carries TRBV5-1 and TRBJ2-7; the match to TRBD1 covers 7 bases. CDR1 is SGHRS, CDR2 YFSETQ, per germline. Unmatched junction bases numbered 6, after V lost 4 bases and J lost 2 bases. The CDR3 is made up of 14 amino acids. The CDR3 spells CASSQGQLAYEQYF. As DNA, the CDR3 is TGCGCCAGCAGCCAGGGACAGCTAGCCTACGAGCAGTACTTC.

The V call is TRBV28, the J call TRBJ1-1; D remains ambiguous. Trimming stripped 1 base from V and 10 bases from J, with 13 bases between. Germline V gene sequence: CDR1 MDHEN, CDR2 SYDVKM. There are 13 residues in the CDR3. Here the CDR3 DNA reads TGTGCCAGCAGTTTATCCGTCCCCAGTGGAGCTTTCTTT. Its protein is CASSLSVPSGAFF.

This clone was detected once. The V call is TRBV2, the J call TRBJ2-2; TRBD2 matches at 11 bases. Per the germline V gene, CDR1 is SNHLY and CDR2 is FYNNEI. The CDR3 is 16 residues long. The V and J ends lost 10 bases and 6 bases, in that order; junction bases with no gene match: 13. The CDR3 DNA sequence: TGTGCCACCAAGAGGCCTAGCGGGGGGTGGTCCGGGGAGCTGTTTTTT. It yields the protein CATKRPSGGWSGELFF.

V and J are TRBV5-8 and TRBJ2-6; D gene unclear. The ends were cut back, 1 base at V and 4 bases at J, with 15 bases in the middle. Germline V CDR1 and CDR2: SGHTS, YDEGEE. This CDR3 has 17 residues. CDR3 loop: CASSLRSRVWGANVLTF. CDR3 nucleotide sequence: TGTGCCAGCAGCTTGCGCTCCCGGGTGTGGGGGGCCAACGTCCTGACTTTC.

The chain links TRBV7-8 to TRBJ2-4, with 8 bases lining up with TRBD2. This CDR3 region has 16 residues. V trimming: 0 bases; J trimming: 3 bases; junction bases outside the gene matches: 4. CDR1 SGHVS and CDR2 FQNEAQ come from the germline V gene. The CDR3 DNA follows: TGTGCCAGCAGCTTAGCGTCGGGAGGGTTCAAAAACATTCAGTACTTC. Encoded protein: CASSLASGGFKNIQYF.

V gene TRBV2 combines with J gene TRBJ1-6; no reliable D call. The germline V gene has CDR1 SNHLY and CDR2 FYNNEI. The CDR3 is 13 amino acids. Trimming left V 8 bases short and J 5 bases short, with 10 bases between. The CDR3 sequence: CASYPRDNSPLHF. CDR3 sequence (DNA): TGTGCCAGCTACCCCCGGGATAATTCACCCCTCCACTTT.

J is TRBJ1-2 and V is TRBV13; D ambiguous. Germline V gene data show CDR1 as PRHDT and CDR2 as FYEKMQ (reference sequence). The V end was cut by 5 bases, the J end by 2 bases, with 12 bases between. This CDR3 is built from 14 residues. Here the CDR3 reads CASSQLRRNYGYTF. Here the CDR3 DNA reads TGTGCCAGCAGCCAACTCAGGAGAAACTATGGCTACACCTTC.

The CDR3 DNA follows: TGTGCCAGCAGCGCGAGAGACAGGGGCTGGGAGACCCAGTACTTC. It specifies CASSARDRGWETQYF. The chain uses TRBV9 and TRBJ2-5, with 8 bases matching TRBD1. Germline-derived CDR1 and CDR2 are SGDLS and YYNGEE. V trimming: 3 bases; J trimming: 5 bases; junction bases outside the gene matches: 9. The CDR3 is made up of 15 amino acids.

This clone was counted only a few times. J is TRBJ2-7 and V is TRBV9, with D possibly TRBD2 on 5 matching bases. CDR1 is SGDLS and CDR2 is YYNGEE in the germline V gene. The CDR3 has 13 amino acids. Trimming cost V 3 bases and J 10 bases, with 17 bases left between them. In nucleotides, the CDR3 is TGTGCCAGCAGCGCAGTAGCGTCAGGCGGCCAGTACTTC. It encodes CASSAVASGGQYF.

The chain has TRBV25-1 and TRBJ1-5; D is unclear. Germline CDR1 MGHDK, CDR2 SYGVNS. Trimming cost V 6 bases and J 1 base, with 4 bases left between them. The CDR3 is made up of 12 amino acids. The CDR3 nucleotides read TGTGCCAGCAGCGGCAGCAATCAGCCCCAGCATTTT. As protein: CASSGSNQPQHF.

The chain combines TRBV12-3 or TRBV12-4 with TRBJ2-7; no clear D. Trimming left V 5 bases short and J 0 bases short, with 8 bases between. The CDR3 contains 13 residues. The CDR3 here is CASSGYGSYEQYF. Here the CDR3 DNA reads TGTGCCAGCAGTGGGTACGGCTCCTACGAGCAGTACTTC.

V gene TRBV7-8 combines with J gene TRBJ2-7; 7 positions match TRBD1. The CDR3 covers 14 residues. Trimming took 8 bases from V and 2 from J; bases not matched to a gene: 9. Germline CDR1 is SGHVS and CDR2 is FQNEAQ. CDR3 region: CASSRGQGAYEQYF. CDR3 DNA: TGTGCCAGCTCCCGAGGGCAGGGGGCCTACGAGCAGTACTTC.

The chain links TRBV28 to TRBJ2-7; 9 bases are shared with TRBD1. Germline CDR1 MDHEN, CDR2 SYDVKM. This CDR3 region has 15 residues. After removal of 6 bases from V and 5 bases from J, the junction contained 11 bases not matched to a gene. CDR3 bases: TGTGCCAGCAGCCCCGCCCTTGACAGGGGGAACGAGCAGTACTTC. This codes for CASSPALDRGNEQYF.

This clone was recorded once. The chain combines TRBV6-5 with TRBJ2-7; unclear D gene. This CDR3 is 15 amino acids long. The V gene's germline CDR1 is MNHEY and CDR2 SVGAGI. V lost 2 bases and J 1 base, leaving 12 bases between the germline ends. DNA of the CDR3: TGTGCCAGCAGTTACACCAGGTCCGGATCCTACGAGCAGTACTTC. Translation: CASSYTRSGSYEQYF.

The CDR3 nucleotides are TGTGCCAGCAGTGATGGCTGGCGGCCCGTCTCTGGGGCCAACGTCCTGACTTTC. This translates into CASSDGWRPVSGANVLTF. The V gene is TRBV2, the J gene TRBJ2-6; D gene uncertain. Trimming removed 3 bases from V and 0 bases from J, with 15 bases in between. Germline values: CDR1 SNHLY, CDR2 FYNNEI. CDR3 size: 18 residues.

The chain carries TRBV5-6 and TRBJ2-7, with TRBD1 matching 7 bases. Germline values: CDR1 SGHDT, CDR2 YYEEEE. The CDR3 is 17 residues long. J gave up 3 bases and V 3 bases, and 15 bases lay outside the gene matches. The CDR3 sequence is CASSSGSTGLMGYEQYF. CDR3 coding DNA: TGTGCCAGCAGCTCCGGATCGACAGGGCTTATGGGCTACGAGCAGTACTTC.

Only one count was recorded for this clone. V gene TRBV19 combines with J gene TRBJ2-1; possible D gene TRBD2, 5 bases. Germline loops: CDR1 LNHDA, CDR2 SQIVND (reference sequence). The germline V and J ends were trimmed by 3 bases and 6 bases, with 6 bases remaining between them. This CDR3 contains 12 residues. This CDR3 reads CASSIGLNEQFF. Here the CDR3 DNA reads TGTGCCAGTAGTATTGGACTCAATGAGCAGTTCTTC.

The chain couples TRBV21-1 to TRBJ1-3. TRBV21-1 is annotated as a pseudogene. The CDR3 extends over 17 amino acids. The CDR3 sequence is CASSKAFEGKFGNTIYF. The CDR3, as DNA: TGTGCCAGCAGCAAAGCGTTCGAGGGGAAATTCGGAAACACCATATATTTT.